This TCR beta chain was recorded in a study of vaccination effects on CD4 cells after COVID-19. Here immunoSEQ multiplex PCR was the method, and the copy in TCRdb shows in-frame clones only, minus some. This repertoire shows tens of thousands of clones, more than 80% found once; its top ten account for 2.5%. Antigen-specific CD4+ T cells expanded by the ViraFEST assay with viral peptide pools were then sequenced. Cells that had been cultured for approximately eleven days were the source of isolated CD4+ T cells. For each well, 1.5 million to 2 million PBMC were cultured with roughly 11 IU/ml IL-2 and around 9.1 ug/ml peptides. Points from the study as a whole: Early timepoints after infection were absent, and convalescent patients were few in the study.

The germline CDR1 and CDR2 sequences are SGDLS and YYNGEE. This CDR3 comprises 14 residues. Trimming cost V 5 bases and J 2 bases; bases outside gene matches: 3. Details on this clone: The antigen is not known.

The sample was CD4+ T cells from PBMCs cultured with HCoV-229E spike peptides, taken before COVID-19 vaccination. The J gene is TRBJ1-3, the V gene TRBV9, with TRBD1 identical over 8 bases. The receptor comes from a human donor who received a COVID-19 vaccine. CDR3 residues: CASRPDRAGNTIYF. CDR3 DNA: TGTGCCAGCAGACCGGACAGGGCTGGAAACACCATATATTTT.